This TCR beta chain originates from a study of blood T cell repertoires in COVID-19. Assay: immunoSEQ multiplex PCR; the TCRdb copy retains only in-frame clones and omits some. The sample lists approximately 670,000 clones, around 90% occurring once. CDR3 length equals 16 residues. Per the germline V gene, CDR1 is ENHRY and CDR2 is SYGVKD. The ends lost 10 bases at V and 5 bases at J; junction bases unmatched: 14. Sequencing was performed on peripheral blood. The rearrangement joins TRBV10-3 to TRBJ2-1, with 10 positions matching TRBD1. This clonotype originated in a woman younger than 30 with acute or convalescent COVID-19. CDR3 in amino acids: CATNSPPGQGNNEQFF. As DNA, the CDR3 is TGTGCCACCAATAGCCCGCCGGGACAGGGGAACAATGAGCAGTTCTTC.